This TCR beta chain was sequenced during a study of neurological immune-mediated disorders. Whole-study findings and limits: There were no CDR3 amino acid sequences shared by expanded clones across subjects, a result suggesting private repertoires in all groups. Multiple sclerosis, the disease with the least TCR clonal expansion, fell below healthy controls, whereas HTLV-1-associated myelopathy showed the most.

This clonotype was counted many times. What it binds is unknown. With 10-nucleotide random UMIs, 5'RACE was used to make the cDNA. Each CDR3 protein is one row after TCRdb ran MiXCR on the 5' RACE reads. The sample shows 55,000 to 80,000 distinct CDR3 sequences, roughly 15% of them seen only once. Specified time point: longitudinal time-point 1 (baseline). Unsorted libraries used 2 million PBMCs kept at -80 degrees C. Trimming took off 7 bases at V and 2 bases at J, with 6 bases between the two ends. The germline V gene encodes CDR1 MNHNY and CDR2 SVGAGI (reference sequence). The CDR3 totals 11 residues.

The clonotype originates from a female donor with HTLV-1-associated myelopathy (HAM/TSP). Sequencing input: PBMCs. V and J are TRBV6-6 and TRBJ2-7, with D maybe TRBD2 (6 bases). The CDR3 bases are TGTGCCAGCACGGGGGCCTACGAGCAGTACTTC. Translation: CASTGAYEQYF.